Listed below are T cell receptor beta chains from one sample, sequenced in a study of patients and donors after allogeneic stem cell transplantation. A single record per CDR3 protein comes from TCRdb applying MiXCR to the RT-PCR reads. The table has roughly 940,000 distinct CDR3 sequences, roughly 18% seen once. Source material: blood, either unsorted or a sorted T cell fraction (not recorded which). The receptors shown here come from a human donor who was either an allogeneic HSCT recipient or a stem cell or donor lymphocyte infusion donor (not recorded which). It is not recorded whose cells these are; they may come from a transplant donor. The CDR3 runs from the conserved cysteine through the conserved F or W. Fields, in order: D gene, J gene, V gene, clone size, CDR3 DNA, CDR3 protein. A D gene is named only where the DNA matches it firmly. Size is stated for part of the rows, as once, few or many counts, or as a class when the clone is expanded.

-,TRBJ1-1,TRBV4-3,-,TGCGCCAGCAGCCAAGATCTCAGGGCGGGGACTGAAGCTTTCTTT,CASSQDLRAGTEAFF
TRBD2,TRBJ2-1,TRBV7-3,-,TGTGCCAGCAGCTCAAAGGGGGGGACTAGCGGGATTTCCTACAATGAGCAGTTCTTC,CASSSKGGTSGISYNEQFF
-,TRBJ2-7,TRBV5-1,once,TGCGCCAGCAGCTCCAGGGGTGAGTGGTCCTACGAGCAGTACTTC,CASSSRGEWSYEQYF
-,TRBJ2-1,TRBV4-1,-,TGCGCCAGCAGCCGCGGGACCGCCATCACGTCCTACAATGAGCAGTTCTTC,CASSRGTAITSYNEQFF
-,TRBJ2-7,TRBV4-1,-,TGCGCCAGCAGCCAAGAAGATGGGGACTCCTACGAGCAGTACTTC,CASSQEDGDSYEQYF
-,TRBJ2-5,TRBV12-3/TRBV12-4,many,TGTGCCAGCAGTTTGGGAGAAGGGACCCAGTACTTC,CASSLGEGTQYF
TRBD2,TRBJ2-2,TRBV2,few,TGTGCCAGCAGTGATCTAGCGGGGAACACCGGGGAGCTGTTTTTT,CASSDLAGNTGELFF
-,TRBJ2-1,TRBV15,few,TGTGCCACCAGCAGAGATCTCAGGGCCCCTCTCAGAGAGCAGTTCTTC,CATSRDLRAPLREQFF
-,TRBJ1-6,TRBV15,-,TGTGCCACCGGGTGGACAGCAAATTCACCCCTCCACTTT,CATGWTANSPLHF
-,TRBJ1-2,TRBV12-3/TRBV12-4,-,TGTGCCAGCAGTTTAGCGACGGCGGCCCGCGGCTACACCTTC,CASSLATAARGYTF
-,TRBJ1-5,TRBV11-2,-,TGTGCCAGCAGCTTAGGGTCCGAGGGAAGCAATCAGCCCCAGCATTTT,CASSLGSEGSNQPQHF
TRBD2,TRBJ2-7,TRBV29-1,-,TGCAGCGTTGAACTGTATCGGGAGGGCTACGAGCAGTACTTC,CSVELYREGYEQYF
TRBD1,TRBJ1-1,TRBV6-2/TRBV6-3,few,TGTGCCAGCAGTTACCGAAGGGGGCGGATGAACACTGAAGCTTTCTTT,CASSYRRGRMNTEAFF
-,TRBJ2-1,TRBV7-9,-,TGTGCCAGCAGCTTAACGGGGGTGGCGGACAATAAGTTCTTC,CASSLTGVADNKFF
-,TRBJ2-1,TRBV18,-,TGTGCCAGCTCACCTGAGACGTCGGATGAGCAGTTCTTC,CASSPETSDEQFF
TRBD1,TRBJ1-5,TRBV5-1,few,TGCGCCAGCAGCTTGATAGGGGGCGGTCAGCCCCAGCATTTT,CASSLIGGGQPQHF
TRBD2,TRBJ2-1,TRBV12-3/TRBV12-4,-,TGTGCCAGCAGGTATAGCGGGGGCCGTTTTGGGGAGCAGTTCTTC,CASRYSGGRFGEQFF
TRBD1,TRBJ1-1,TRBV7-2,-,TGTGCCAGCAGCAGCTCCGGGACAGTGAACAGTGAAGCTTTCTTT,CASSSSGTVNSEAFF
-,TRBJ2-7,TRBV5-1,-,TGCGCCAGCAGCTTGGGGGCGGCCGGACCCTACGAGCAGTACTTC,CASSLGAAGPYEQYF
TRBD1,TRBJ1-2,TRBV6-5,-,TGTGCCAGCAGTTACTACGGGACAGGGGATGGTGGCTACACCTTC,CASSYYGTGDGGYTF
-,TRBJ2-2,TRBV20-1,few,TGCAGTGCTTCCCCCAGGGGTCGGGGGACCGGGGAGCTGTTTTTT,CSASPRGRGTGELFF
-,TRBJ2-3,TRBV6-5,-,TGTGCCAGCAGTTACTCAGTCGACCTCACAGATACGCAGTATTTT,CASSYSVDLTDTQYF
TRBD2,TRBJ2-2,TRBV24-1,-,TGTGCCACCAGCCGTAGCGGGACTCCGAACACCGGGGAGCTGTTTTTT,CATSRSGTPNTGELFF
TRBD1,TRBJ2-7,TRBV5-5,few,TGTGCCAGCAGCCAGCGGACAGGGCCCAGCTACGAGCAGTACTTC,CASSQRTGPSYEQYF
-,TRBJ1-3,TRBV13,-,TGTGCCAGCAGCCCAGGGACACCGATCTCTGGAAACACCATATATTTT,CASSPGTPISGNTIYF
-,TRBJ1-6,TRBV10-3,many,TGTGCCATCAGTGACGAGAATTCACCCCTCCACTTT,CAISDENSPLHF
-,TRBJ2-7,TRBV29-1,few,TGCAGCGTTGAACAGTCCAACTCCTACGAGCAGTACTTC,CSVEQSNSYEQYF
TRBD1,TRBJ2-7,TRBV6-2/TRBV6-3,-,TGTGCCAGCAGACTGACAGGGATCGAGCAGTACTTC,CASRLTGIEQYF
-,TRBJ2-1,TRBV29-1,-,TGCAGCGTTGAAGAAGTGGACCCTGAGCAGTTCTTC,CSVEEVDPEQFF